This T cell receptor (beta chain) is from a study of shared clonotypes between healthy human individuals. The study, taken as a whole, reports: When naive CD4 clonotypes were compared across a few donors, 5% to 5.5% were shared. Relative to memory subsets, naive subsets generally showed larger estimated richness.

The CDR3 is made up of 14 amino acids. Germline V gene lookup returns CDR1 KGHSH and CDR2 LQKENI. V was pared by 0 bases and J by 2 bases, with 8 bases between. Libraries were prepared by immunoSEQ multiplex PCR; TCRdb keeps only in-frame clonotypes and omits some of them. In the table there are some 2 million clones, about 95% of which are singletons. Naive CD8 cells, CD45RO-negative and positively selected for CCR7, excluded terminally differentiated effector memory CD45RA+ cells. Those who donated were healthy HIV-negative adults, with no recent acute infections or vaccinations reported. Each sample came from a Caucasian adult donor living in Nashville, Tennessee. A note on this clone: Antigen: not known.

This sequence joins TRBV18 and TRBJ2-7, with D possibly TRBD1 on 5 matching bases. Sequencing was performed on naive CD8+ T cells sorted from blood. This TCR derives from a young man in good health. CDR3 DNA: TGTGCCAGCTCACCACCGGACACCACCTACGAGCAGTACTTC. Translated: CASSPPDTTYEQYF. Supplemented by reference TRBV18 and TRBJ2-7, the full variable domain reads NAGVMQNPRHLVRRRGQEARLRCSPMKGHSHVYWYRQLPEEGLKFMVYLQKENIIDESGMPKERFSAEFPKEGPSILRIQQVVRGDSAAYFCASSPPDTTYEQYFGPGTRLTVT.